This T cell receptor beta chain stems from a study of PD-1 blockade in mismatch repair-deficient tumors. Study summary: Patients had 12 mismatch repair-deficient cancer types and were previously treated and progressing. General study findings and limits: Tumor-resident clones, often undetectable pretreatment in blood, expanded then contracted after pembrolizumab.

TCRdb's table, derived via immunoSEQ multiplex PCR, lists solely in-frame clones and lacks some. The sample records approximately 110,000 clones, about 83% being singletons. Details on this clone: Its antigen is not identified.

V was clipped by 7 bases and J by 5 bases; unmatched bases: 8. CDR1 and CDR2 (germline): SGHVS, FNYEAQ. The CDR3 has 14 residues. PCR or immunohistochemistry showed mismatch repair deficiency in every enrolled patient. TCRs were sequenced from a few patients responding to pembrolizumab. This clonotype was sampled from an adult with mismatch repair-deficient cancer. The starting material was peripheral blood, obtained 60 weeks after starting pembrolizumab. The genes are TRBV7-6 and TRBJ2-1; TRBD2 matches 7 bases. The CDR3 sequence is CASKGTNTDNEQFF. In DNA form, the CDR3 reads TGTGCCAGCAAAGGGACTAACACAGACAATGAGCAGTTCTTC.